The rows below give T cell receptor beta chains drawn from one sample of a study of T-cell memory formation after mild COVID-19. In TCRdb, the 5' RACE reads were re-called with MiXCR into one record per CDR3 protein. The sample consists of roughly 240,000 distinct CDR3 sequences, 15% to 19% of them appearing once. Sequencing input: PBMCs or a T cell subset sorted from them (not recorded which). These receptors were collected from an adult woman who had mild COVID-19 (a few samples of this study predate the infection). Cell type and time point are not known. Each CDR3 is given with its conserved first and last residue. Fields, in order: clone size, V gene, J gene, D gene, CDR3 protein, CDR3 DNA. The D gene is left open where the match is weak. The size field is filled for only some rows; it gives once, few, many or a size class.

>.|TRBV24-1|TRBJ2-5|TRBD2
CATSDPRLAGSQETQYF
TGTGCCACCAGTGACCCCAGACTAGCGGGTAGCCAAGAGACCCAGTACTTC
>.|TRBV27|TRBJ2-7|TRBD1
CASSPMGQLYEQYF
TGTGCCAGCAGTCCGATGGGACAGCTCTACGAGCAGTACTTC
>few|TRBV30|TRBJ2-7|.
CAWSVVGFEQYF
TGTGCCTGGAGTGTAGTAGGGTTCGAGCAGTACTTC
>.|TRBV11-2|TRBJ2-7|TRBD1
CASSTHAGTGDHEQYF
TGTGCCAGCAGCACCCACGCCGGGACAGGGGACCACGAGCAGTACTTC
>.|TRBV4-1|TRBJ2-2|.
CASSQAYTGELFF
TGCGCCAGCAGCCAAGCATACACCGGGGAGCTGTTTTTT
>few|TRBV4-3|TRBJ2-3|TRBD2
CASSQYGLAGGYTDTQYF
TGCGCCAGCAGCCAATACGGACTAGCGGGCGGATACACAGATACGCAGTATTTT
>.|TRBV12-3/TRBV12-4|TRBJ2-2|TRBD2
CASSFRLAETGELFF
TGTGCCAGCAGTTTTCGGCTAGCGGAGACCGGGGAGCTGTTTTTT
>few|TRBV29-1|TRBJ1-1|.
CSVERQLMNTEAFF
TGCAGCGTTGAAAGGCAGCTCATGAACACTGAAGCTTTCTTT
>few|TRBV29-1|TRBJ2-3|TRBD2
CSVDPREATDTQYF
TGCAGCGTTGACCCCCGGGAGGCCACGGATACGCAGTATTTT
>.|TRBV12-3/TRBV12-4|TRBJ1-2|.
CASSFRGRGNYGYTF
TGTGCCAGCAGTTTCCGGGGACGGGGGAACTATGGCTACACCTTC
>.|TRBV10-3|TRBJ2-2|.
CAISVIGGVLNTGELFF
TGTGCCATCAGTGTTATCGGTGGGGTACTGAACACCGGGGAGCTGTTTTTT
>once|TRBV3-1|TRBJ1-2|.
CASSQDGARAGLIGYTF
TGTGCCAGCAGCCAAGATGGGGCCAGGGCGGGCCTTATAGGCTACACCTTC
>once|TRBV18|TRBJ2-5|.
CASSPGLKETQYF
TGTGCCAGCTCTCCCGGACTTAAAGAGACCCAGTACTTC
>.|TRBV2|TRBJ2-7|TRBD1
CASSAPGQGDEQYF
TGTGCCAGCAGTGCCCCGGGACAGGGCGACGAGCAGTACTTC
>.|TRBV5-1|TRBJ2-2|.
CASSSSALTGELFF
TGCGCCAGCAGCTCATCAGCGCTCACCGGGGAGCTGTTTTTT
>few|TRBV11-3|TRBJ2-6|TRBD1
CASSHGTGVSSGANVLTF
TGTGCCAGCAGCCACGGGACAGGGGTTTCCTCTGGGGCCAACGTCCTGACTTTC
>.|TRBV20-1|TRBJ2-1|TRBD2
CSASGLGREGNEQFF
TGCAGTGCTAGTGGCTTGGGGCGGGAGGGGAATGAGCAGTTCTTC
>once|TRBV6-1|TRBJ2-2|.
CASSELWVGAGELFF
TGTGCCAGCAGTGAATTGTGGGTTGGGGCCGGGGAGCTGTTTTTT
>few|TRBV3-1|TRBJ1-1|.
CASSPGTEVMNTEAFF
TGTGCCAGCAGCCCCGGGACCGAGGTGATGAACACTGAAGCTTTCTTT
>.|TRBV12-3/TRBV12-4|TRBJ2-1|TRBD2
CASSLVLLAGGPYNEQFF
TGTGCCAGCAGTTTAGTGCTCCTAGCGGGAGGGCCCTACAATGAGCAGTTCTTC
>few|TRBV5-8|TRBJ2-2|.
CATRRRAIAGELFF
TGTGCCACACGGCGAAGGGCCATTGCCGGGGAGCTGTTTTTT
>many|TRBV5-1|TRBJ2-5|.
CASSFDSLQETQYF
TGCGCCAGCAGCTTCGACAGCCTCCAAGAGACCCAGTACTTC
>few|TRBV30|TRBJ1-2|TRBD1
CAWSVQGAQGASYGYTF
TGTGCCTGGAGTGTCCAGGGGGCACAGGGGGCTAGCTATGGCTACACCTTC
>few|TRBV6-2/TRBV6-3|TRBJ1-1|.
CASIKTGAGVTEAFF
TGTGCCAGCATCAAAACGGGGGCAGGGGTGACTGAAGCTTTCTTT
>many|TRBV5-1|TRBJ2-1|.
CASSLGSRWGNEQFF
TGCGCCAGCAGCTTGGGGTCCCGTTGGGGCAATGAGCAGTTCTTC
>many|TRBV9|TRBJ2-1|TRBD2
CASSVVGLAGVNEQFF
TGTGCCAGCAGCGTAGTCGGACTAGCGGGAGTTAATGAGCAGTTCTTC
>.|TRBV5-1|TRBJ1-3|.
CASSDTGDRTNTIYF
TGCGCCAGCAGCGATACCGGAGACAGAACAAACACCATATATTTT
>.|TRBV20-1|TRBJ2-5|TRBD1
CSARPRTGEKETQYF
TGCAGTGCTAGACCCCGGACAGGAGAGAAAGAGACCCAGTACTTC
>few|TRBV9|TRBJ1-2|.
CASSIRQSGDGYTF
TGTGCCAGCAGCATACGACAGTCCGGGGATGGCTACACCTTC
>few|TRBV7-9|TRBJ2-1|.
CAFYRGGNEQFF
TGTGCCTTCTACAGGGGAGGCAATGAGCAGTTCTTC
>few|TRBV12-3/TRBV12-4|TRBJ1-3|.
CASRTMDTPGNTIYF
TGTGCCAGCAGAACAATGGACACCCCTGGAAACACCATATATTTT
>many|TRBV20-1|TRBJ2-3|.
CSARDPQRPPLTDTQYF
TGCAGTGCTAGAGATCCTCAACGTCCCCCTTTAACAGATACGCAGTATTTT
>.|TRBV5-1|TRBJ1-4|TRBD1
CASSNGQGADEKLFF
TGCGCCAGCAGCAACGGACAGGGGGCCGATGAAAAACTGTTTTTT
>few|TRBV18|TRBJ1-1|.
CASSPRQTSYTEAFF
TGTGCCAGCTCCCCTAGACAGACCAGTTACACTGAAGCTTTCTTT
>few|TRBV10-3|TRBJ2-5|.
CAISGGTGPQGRPQYF
TGTGCCATCAGCGGGGGGACTGGGCCCCAGGGGAGACCCCAGTACTTC
>few|TRBV30|TRBJ2-1|TRBD2
CAWSVLGSGTYNEQFF
TGTGCCTGGAGTGTACTCGGTAGCGGGACCTACAATGAGCAGTTCTTC
>.|TRBV9|TRBJ2-6|.
CASSVRTTSSGANVLTF
TGTGCCAGCAGCGTAAGGACTACGAGCTCTGGGGCCAACGTCCTGACTTTC
>few|TRBV11-3|TRBJ2-1|TRBD2
CASSFSGTSGNEQFF
TGTGCCAGCAGCTTCTCCGGGACTAGCGGGAATGAGCAGTTCTTC
>.|TRBV5-1|TRBJ1-4|.
CASRGPNEKLFF
TGCGCCAGCCGAGGACCTAATGAAAAACTGTTTTTT